The clone carrying this T cell receptor (beta chain) was counted ten times or more. Unsorted libraries were derived from 2 million PBMCs stored at -80 C. V gave up 3 bases and J gave up 4 bases, with 7 bases separating them. There are 13 residues in the CDR3. Germline V gene data show CDR1 as MGHDK and CDR2 as SYGVNS. These data are taken from a study of neurological immune-mediated disorders. 5'RACE with 10-nucleotide random UMIs generated the cDNA. TCRdb called the 5' RACE reads again in MiXCR, with one record for every CDR3 protein. The profile shows roughly 90,000 distinct CDR3 sequences, around 3.5% of them singletons.

The sample comprised PBMCs. The rearrangement uses TRBV25-1 and TRBJ1-5; unclear D gene. This TCR was sampled from a woman aged 50 to 65 with multiple sclerosis. The CDR3 is CASSDTDNQPQHF. The CDR3 DNA follows: TGTGCCAGCAGTGATACGGATAATCAGCCCCAGCATTTT.